These 31 T cell receptor beta chains originate from one sample sequenced in a study of T cell changes during pregnancy in multiple sclerosis. Here immunoSEQ multiplex PCR was the method, and the copy in TCRdb shows in-frame clones only, minus some. The sample shows tens of thousands of clones, roughly nine tenths of them seen only once. The source material was CD4+ T cells from peripheral blood mononuclear cells, sampled before pregnancy. Receptors were obtained from a female donor with multiple sclerosis, enrolled in a pregnancy study.

The chain has TRBV5-4 and TRBJ2-3; 7 bases map to TRBD2. This CDR3 region has 15 residues. V shed 2 bases, J shed 1 base, and the junction held 4 bases outside the gene matches. In germline, CDR1 is SGHNT, CDR2 YYREEE (reference sequence). Here the CDR3 reads CASSFPLAGTDTQYF. In nucleotides, the CDR3 is TGTGCCAGCAGCTTTCCCCTAGCGGGCACAGATACGCAGTATTTT.

The rearrangement links TRBV6-1 to TRBJ2-5, with D maybe TRBD2 (5 bases). The CDR3 length is 15 residues. Germline assignment: CDR1 MNHNS and CDR2 SASEGT. Trimming pared 0 bases from V and 1 base from J, leaving 9 bases between. The CDR3 nucleotides read TGTGCCAGCAGTGAAGCGGCGGGTTTCCAAGAGACCCAGTACTTC. This codes for CASSEAAGFQETQYF.

The V and J genes are TRBV7-3 and TRBJ1-2; D may be TRBD1 (5 bases). The CDR3 length is 13 residues. CDR1 SGHTA and CDR2 FQGTGA come from the germline V gene. V was cut by 5 bases and J by 2 bases, with 9 bases left in between. The CDR3 DNA sequence: TGTGCCAGCAGCCCCGCAGGGAACTATGGCTACACCTTC. Encoded protein: CASSPAGNYGYTF. The complete variable domain, with remaining parts taken from reference TRBV7-3 and TRBJ1-2, reads GAGVSQTPSNKVTEKGKYVELRCDPISGHTALYWYRQSLGQGPEFLIYFQGTGAADDSGLPNDRFFAVRPEGSVSTLKIQRTERGDSAVYLCASSPAGNYGYTFGSGTRLTVV.

V and J are TRBV28 and TRBJ2-3, with TRBD2 as a possible D gene (5 bases). V was trimmed by 4 bases and J by 1 base, leaving 12 bases between them. The germline gives CDR1 MDHEN, CDR2 SYDVKM. The CDR3 length is 15 residues. CDR3: CASSSPGSGTDTQYF. The DNA for the CDR3 is TGTGCCAGCAGTTCCCCGGGATCAGGCACAGATACGCAGTATTTT.

The chain links TRBV7-6 to TRBJ1-1, with 7 bases lining up with TRBD1. There are 13 residues in the CDR3. Losses at the gene ends were 4 bases for V and 5 bases for J; bases not matched to a gene: 4. Germline CDR1 SGHVS, CDR2 FNYEAQ. The CDR3: CASSSRTGTEAFF. CDR3 nucleotides: TGTGCCAGCAGCTCTCGGACAGGTACTGAAGCTTTCTTT.

The chain couples TRBV7-7 to TRBJ2-3, with 8 bases aligning to TRBD2. The J segment lost 3 bases and the V segment lost 5 bases, leaving 7 bases of the junction unmatched. Germline-derived CDR1 and CDR2 are SSHAT and FNYEAQ (reference sequence). The CDR3 totals 15 residues. For the CDR3, the DNA is TGTGCCAGCAGCCCGTCCGGGGGGGGAACAGATACGCAGTATTTT. It specifies CASSPSGGGTDTQYF.

The chain recombines TRBV30 with TRBJ2-3, with 9 bases identical to TRBD2. The CDR3 is 12 amino acids. V was clipped by 5 bases and J by 6 bases; unmatched bases: 3. The germline gives CDR1 GTSNPN, CDR2 SVGIG (reference sequence). In nucleotides, the CDR3 is TGTGCCTGGGGACTAGCGACGGATACGCAGTATTTT. Protein sequence: CAWGLATDTQYF.

The chain couples TRBV2 to TRBJ1-4; 9 bases map to TRBD1. CDR1 is SNHLY and CDR2 is FYNNEI in the germline V gene. The CDR3 has 12 amino acids. After removal of 8 bases from V and 8 bases from J, the junction contained 3 bases not matched to a gene. The CDR3 region has the DNA TGTGCCAGCGGGACAGGGCGGGAAAAACTGTTTTTT. The encoded protein is CASGTGREKLFF. Using reference TRBV2 and TRBJ1-4 for the parts outside the CDR3, the full variable domain is EPEVTQTPSHQVTQMGQEVILRCVPISNHLYFYWYRQILGQKVEFLVSFYNNEISEKSEIFDDQFSVERPDGSNFTLKIRSTKLEDSAMYFCASGTGREKLFFGSGTQLSVL.

The chain has TRBV7-6 and TRBJ2-7, with 9 bases that match TRBD2. The V gene's germline CDR1 is SGHVS and CDR2 FNYEAQ. The CDR3 loop spans 20 amino acids. Unmatched junction bases numbered 17, after V lost 2 bases and J lost 0 bases. Here the CDR3 reads CASSLSRTGKVAGDSYEQYF. CDR3 in DNA: TGTGCCAGCAGCTTATCTCGGACGGGGAAGGTAGCGGGGGACTCCTACGAGCAGTACTTC.

This chain joins TRBV10-2 and TRBJ1-5; TRBD1 is a possible D gene (6 bases). Germline CDR1 WSHSY, CDR2 SAAADI. V was shortened by 6 bases and J by 0 bases, with 9 bases between the two germline ends. The length of the CDR3 is 14 residues. CDR3 region: CASSRTDSNQPQHF. DNA of the CDR3: TGCGCCAGCAGCCGGACAGATAGCAATCAGCCCCAGCATTTT.

The J gene is TRBJ2-3, the V gene TRBV19; no clear D. The CDR3 totals 17 residues. The germline CDR1 and CDR2 sequences are LNHDA and SQIVND (reference sequence). V was trimmed by 3 bases and J by 0 bases, leaving 16 bases between them. The CDR3 protein is CASSMYDAGLSTDTQYF. CDR3 bases: TGTGCCAGTAGTATGTATGACGCAGGTCTAAGCACAGATACGCAGTATTTT.

This clone was seen once. CDR3 sequence: CASSSGFTITETQYF. CDR3 nucleotide sequence: TGTGCCAGCAGCTCTGGTTTTACTATAACAGAGACCCAGTACTTC. The gene calls are TRBV11-2 and TRBJ2-5; D gene unclear. CDR3 length: 15 residues. V was cut by 4 bases and J by 4 bases, with 16 bases left in between. In germline, CDR1 is SGHAT, CDR2 FQNNGV.

This chain connects TRBV9 to TRBJ2-5; TRBD1 matches 9 bases. Trimming cost V 4 bases and J 1 base; bases outside gene matches: 5. CDR3 size: 15 residues. Germline lookup yields CDR1 SGDLS and CDR2 YYNGEE. For the CDR3, the DNA is TGTGCCAGCAGCATGGGACAGGGTAGCCAAGAGACCCAGTACTTC. This codes for CASSMGQGSQETQYF.

The chain employs TRBV5-6 and TRBJ1-2; 12 bases map to TRBD1. V trimming: 0 bases; J trimming: 4 bases; junction bases outside the gene matches: 13. The CDR3 totals 19 residues. In germline, CDR1 is SGHDT, CDR2 YYEEEE. In nucleotides, the CDR3 is TGTGCCAGCAGCTTGGGCTCCGCGGGACAGGGGGCCCTTACCTATGGCTACACCTTC. Its protein is CASSLGSAGQGALTYGYTF.

The chain recombines TRBV7-6 with TRBJ2-7, with TRBD2 identical over 9 bases. The CDR3 runs to 14 residues. V shed 5 bases and J 3 bases; nucleotides not matched to a gene: 5. From germline, CDR1 is SGHVS and CDR2 FNYEAQ. The CDR3 DNA is TGTGCCAGCAGCACTGGTAGCGGGAGCTACGAGCAGTACTTC. This codes for CASSTGSGSYEQYF.

The V gene is TRBV5-8, the J gene TRBJ1-3; D not resolved. The CDR3 covers 12 residues. Germline CDR1 reads SGHTS; CDR2 reads YDEGEE. The ends were cut back, 3 bases at V and 4 bases at J, with 5 bases in the middle. CDR3 in DNA: TGTGCCAGCAGCTACAAGGGAAACACCATATATTTT. It translates to CASSYKGNTIYF.

The chain couples TRBV19 to TRBJ1-1, with 7 bases identical to TRBD1. CDR3 size: 14 residues. CDR1 is LNHDA and CDR2 is SQIVND in the germline V gene (reference sequence). V lost 6 bases to trimming and J lost 5 bases; unmatched junction nucleotides: 9. The CDR3 region has the DNA TGTGCCAGTAGCCTTACAGGGGTGGGAACTGAAGCTTTCTTT. Its translation is CASSLTGVGTEAFF.

The gene calls are TRBV19 and TRBJ2-7; D ambiguous. In germline, CDR1 is LNHDA, CDR2 SQIVND (reference sequence). CDR3 length equals 14 residues. The V and J ends lost 3 bases and 0 bases respectively, with 9 bases between them. The DNA of the CDR3 is TGTGCCAGTAGTATGAGGCCGCTCTCCTACGAGCAGTACTTC. Protein sequence: CASSMRPLSYEQYF.

This chain joins TRBV11-2 and TRBJ1-5; TRBD1 is a possible D gene (6 bases). The germline CDR1 and CDR2 sequences are SGHAT and FQNNGV. Trimming took off 0 bases at V and 2 bases at J, with 8 bases between the two ends. This CDR3 region has 15 residues. Here the CDR3 reads CASSLDPGGNQPQHF. In DNA form, the CDR3 reads TGTGCCAGCAGCTTAGACCCAGGGGGCAATCAGCCCCAGCATTTT.

The chain is built from TRBV19 and TRBJ2-1; possibly TRBD2 for D (6 bases). V lost 4 bases to trimming and J lost 6 bases, with 10 bases between them. CDR3 size: 13 residues. Germline CDR1 and CDR2: LNHDA and SQIVND (reference sequence). CDR3 sequence (DNA): TGTGCCAGTAGTAGGGGACTGTCCAATGAGCAGTTCTTC. Protein product: CASSRGLSNEQFF. The entire variable domain, with the rest obtained from reference TRBV19 and TRBJ2-1, is as follows: DGGITQSPKYLFRKEGQNVTLSCEQNLNHDAMYWYRQDPGQGLRLIYYSQIVNDFQKGDIAEGYSVSREKKESFPLTVTSAQKNPTAFYLCASSRGLSNEQFFGPGTRLTVL.

The chain is built from TRBV10-1 and TRBJ2-7; TRBD2 aligns across 16 bases. There are 17 residues in the CDR3. Trimming took 0 bases from V and 7 from J; bases not matched to a gene: 6. From germline, CDR1 is WNHNN and CDR2 SYGVQD (reference sequence). CDR3 nucleotide sequence: TGCGCCAGCAGTGAGTCCGGGACTAGCGGGAGGGCCGATGAGCAGTACTTC. This encodes CASSESGTSGRADEQYF.

The V gene is TRBV4-1, the J gene TRBJ2-6, with 8 bases fitting TRBD2. V shed 0 bases and J 1 base; nucleotides not matched to a gene: 11. The CDR3 length is 20 residues. Germline values: CDR1 MGHRA, CDR2 YSYEKL. The CDR3 DNA follows: TGCGCCAGCAGCCAAGAAGGTCTGGGACTAGTATCGTCTGGGGCCAACGTCCTGACTTTC. Residues: CASSQEGLGLVSSGANVLTF.

In regard to this clone: The sample carries other DNA sequences with the same CDR3. The V call is TRBV19, the J call TRBJ1-1, with D tentatively TRBD1 (5 bases). V gave up 2 bases and J gave up 5 bases, with 9 bases separating them. The germline V gene encodes CDR1 LNHDA and CDR2 SQIVND (reference sequence). The length of the CDR3 is 13 residues. CDR3 sequence (DNA): TGTGCCAGTAGTATAAAGCGGGGGACTGAAGCTTTCTTT. This encodes CASSIKRGTEAFF.

This chain connects TRBV11-3 to TRBJ2-7, with D maybe TRBD1 (6 bases). Trimming stripped 3 bases from V and 5 bases from J, with 17 bases between. The CDR3 is 15 amino acids. Germline V CDR1 and CDR2: SGHNT, YENEEA. The CDR3 nucleotides are TGTGCCAGCAGCTTGGGCAGGGGCTTCCTTGACGAGCAGTACTTC. Translation: CASSLGRGFLDEQYF.

The V call is TRBV11-2, the J call TRBJ1-1; D gene unclear. CDR1 is SGHAT and CDR2 is FQNNGV in the germline V gene. The germline V and J ends were trimmed by 4 bases and 0 bases, with 6 bases remaining between them. This CDR3 has 13 amino acids. The CDR3 DNA is TGTGCCAGCAGCTCTTCTTTGAACACTGAAGCTTTCTTT. This codes for CASSSSLNTEAFF.

The gene calls are TRBV12-5 and TRBJ1-1, with TRBD1 matching 10 bases. J gave up 8 bases and V 5 bases, and 2 bases lay outside the gene matches. CDR1 is LGHNT, CDR2 FRNRAP, per germline. The CDR3 consists of 12 residues. CDR3 loop: CASGEDRGEAFF. Written as DNA, the CDR3 is TGTGCTAGTGGTGAGGACAGGGGGGAAGCTTTCTTT.

CDR3 DNA sequence: TGTGCCAGCAGGTTGACAGGGAAGGGTGAAGCTTTCTTT. This codes for CASRLTGKGEAFF. The chain carries TRBV6-4 and TRBJ1-1; 7 nucleotides line up with TRBD1. The CDR3 spans 13 residues. Per germline, CDR1 MRHNA and CDR2 SNTAGT. The V segment lost 6 bases and the J segment 7 bases; nucleotides outside the gene matches: 8.

V is TRBV10-1 and J is TRBJ2-1, with 7 bases lining up with TRBD2. CDR1 is WNHNN and CDR2 is SYGVQD in the germline V gene (reference sequence). J lost 3 bases, V lost 10 bases, and 6 bases had no gene match. CDR3 size: 13 residues. Here the CDR3 reads CATSGNYYNEQFF. As DNA, the CDR3 is TGCGCCACTAGCGGCAACTACTACAATGAGCAGTTCTTC.

This rearrangement joins TRBV4-2 to TRBJ1-2; 8 nucleotides agree with TRBD1. V dropped 4 bases and J dropped 7; count of bases not matched to a gene: 14. Germline V gene data show CDR1 as LGHNA and CDR2 as YNFKEQ. The CDR3 totals 16 residues. CDR3 sequence (DNA): TGTGCCAGCAGCCCTCTAGCAGGGGGCGGGGGTGGTGGCTACACCTTC. It codes for CASSPLAGGGGGGYTF.

The rearrangement links TRBV28 to TRBJ1-1; TRBD1 is a possible D gene (6 bases). Germline-derived CDR1 and CDR2 are MDHEN and SYDVKM. The CDR3 consists of 13 residues. Between the trimmed V and J ends, which lost 2 bases and 5 bases, there was a span of 9 bases. The CDR3, as DNA: TGTGCCAGCAGTTTAATGAGGGGGACTGAAGCTTTCTTT. Residues: CASSLMRGTEAFF.

The chain joins TRBV4-3 to TRBJ2-1; the D gene is possibly TRBD1 (6 bases). The CDR3 loop spans 17 amino acids. V lost 0 bases to trimming and J lost 7 bases, with 19 bases between them. In germline, CDR1 is LGHNA, CDR2 YSLEER. CDR3 bases: TGCGCCAGCAGCCAAGAAGGGCGTAGCAGGGGTTGGAATGAGCAGTTCTTC. Its protein is CASSQEGRSRGWNEQFF.